The 17 T cell receptor beta chains in this list originate from one sample, sequenced in a study of cytomegalovirus exposure and HLA in healthy donors. Primers included in the PCR were 60 Vbeta and 13 Jbeta primers. TCRdb's copy holds only in-frame clones and misses some; the assay was immunoSEQ multiplex PCR. This repertoire shows about 240,000 clones, approximately 85% found once; its top ten account for roughly 0.24%. Source material: PBMCs. The source is a girl aged 2-9 years in good health and CMV-seronegative.

CDR3 nucleotide sequence: TGTGCCAGCAGTTACATAGACAGGGGAGACTACACCTTC. This codes for CASSYIDRGDYTF. The chain joins TRBV6-5 to TRBJ1-2, with TRBD1 matching 8 bases. Germline V CDR1 and CDR2: MNHEY, SVGAGI. The trim removed 2 bases at V and 10 bases at J, leaving 6 bases unmatched. The CDR3 runs 13 residues.

In DNA, the CDR3 is TGCGCCAGCAGCAGGGGGATGACAGGCCTGGGCCATTTCACAGATACGCAGTATTTT. Residues: CASSRGMTGLGHFTDTQYF. This chain links TRBV10-2 with TRBJ2-3, with 7 bases lining up with TRBD1. Germline CDR1 and CDR2: WSHSY and SAAADI. The trim removed 6 bases at V and 2 bases at J, leaving 20 bases unmatched. The CDR3 is made up of 19 amino acids.

The rearrangement joins TRBV7-9 to TRBJ2-7, with 7 nucleotides matching TRBD2. Germline lookup yields CDR1 SEHNR and CDR2 FQNEAQ (reference sequence). The length of the CDR3 is 14 residues. J gave up 5 bases and V 7 bases, and 11 bases lay outside the gene matches. The CDR3 is CASTSRDYLNEQYF. The CDR3 DNA sequence: TGTGCCAGCACCTCCCGGGACTATCTCAACGAGCAGTACTTC.

The J gene is TRBJ1-2, the V gene TRBV29-1; D call uncertain. Germline V gene data show CDR1 as SQVTM and CDR2 as ANQGSEA. Trimming removed 5 bases from V and 5 bases from J, with 15 bases in between. The CDR3 totals 13 residues. CDR3 loop: CSVKDEGGYGYTF. In DNA form, the CDR3 reads TGCAGCGTTAAGGACGAGGGAGGGTATGGCTACACCTTC.

With regard to this clone: The junction departs from the called germline gene at one end, perhaps through a read error. The chain combines TRBV6-5 with TRBJ2-7, with 7 nucleotides matching TRBD2. CDR3 size: 16 residues. The germline V gene encodes CDR1 MNHEY and CDR2 SVGAGI. The CDR3 reads CAGSYSRLAGVREQYF. CDR3 DNA sequence: TGTGCCGGCAGTTACTCGAGATTGGCGGGAGTACGCGAGCAGTACTTC.

The V and J genes are TRBV2 and TRBJ2-7; D not certain. The CDR3 extends over 12 amino acids. Germline loops: CDR1 SNHLY, CDR2 FYNNEI. Trimming took 3 bases from V and 6 from J, leaving 9 bases between them. CDR3 residues: CASSEVVREQYF. The DNA of the CDR3 is TGTGCCAGCAGTGAGGTAGTCCGCGAGCAGTACTTC.

V gene TRBV19 combines with J gene TRBJ1-5; no reliable D call. The germline V gene has CDR1 LNHDA and CDR2 SQIVND (reference sequence). Trimming left V 3 bases short and J 0 bases short, with 6 bases between. This CDR3 contains 14 residues. The CDR3 protein is CASSMRHSNQPQHF. CDR3 coding DNA: TGTGCCAGTAGTATGAGACATAGCAATCAGCCCCAGCATTTT.

The gene calls are TRBV4-2 and TRBJ2-1; 10 bases agree with TRBD2. CDR1 is LGHNA, CDR2 YNFKEQ, per germline. Germline trimming cut 4 bases from V and 4 bases from J; bases unmatched to any gene: 4. The CDR3 loop spans 15 amino acids. CDR3: CASSLTSGAYNEQFF. DNA of the CDR3: TGTGCCAGCAGCCTCACTAGCGGGGCTTACAATGAGCAGTTCTTC.

This clone appeared once. This chain connects TRBV5-1 to TRBJ1-2, with 8 bases lining up with TRBD1. With 4 bases clipped from V and 4 bases from J, the junction kept 6 bases outside the gene matches. Germline-derived CDR1 and CDR2 are SGHRS and YFSETQ. The CDR3 is 14 amino acids. The CDR3 loop reads CASSLGQDLYGYTF. The DNA for the CDR3 is TGCGCCAGCAGCCTGGGACAGGACCTCTATGGCTACACCTTC.

The rearrangement links TRBV25-1 to TRBJ2-2; tentative D call: TRBD2 (5 bases). Looked up from germline, CDR1 is MGHDK and CDR2 is SYGVNS. This CDR3 has 16 amino acids. Trimming removed 5 bases from V and 5 bases from J, with 18 bases in between. The CDR3: CASSFGLAPKTGELFF. The CDR3 bases are TGTGCCAGCAGTTTCGGATTAGCGCCCAAAACCGGGGAGCTGTTTTTT.

This chain links TRBV7-9 with TRBJ2-2; 10 positions agree with TRBD2. From germline, CDR1 is SEHNR and CDR2 FQNEAQ (reference sequence). CDR3 length: 16 residues. Trimming removed 5 bases from V and 7 bases from J; junction bases left unmatched: 10. The CDR3 region is CASSPLAGDIVGELFF. The CDR3 DNA sequence: TGTGCCAGCAGCCCGCTAGCGGGAGATATCGTCGGGGAGCTGTTTTTT.

The chain joins TRBV19 to TRBJ1-5; maybe TRBD1 (5 bases). The V gene's germline CDR1 is LNHDA and CDR2 SQIVND (reference sequence). V was pared by 7 bases and J by 0 bases, with 10 bases between. The length of the CDR3 is 14 residues. The CDR3 protein is CASIDSSSNQPQHF. Here the CDR3 DNA reads TGTGCCAGTATTGACAGCTCTAGCAATCAGCCCCAGCATTTT. The full variable domain, its missing parts supplied by reference TRBV19 and TRBJ1-5, is DGGITQSPKYLFRKEGQNVTLSCEQNLNHDAMYWYRQDPGQGLRLIYYSQIVNDFQKGDIAEGYSVSREKKESFPLTVTSAQKNPTAFYLCASIDSSSNQPQHFGDGTRLSIL.

This clone was counted between two and nine times. J is TRBJ1-1 and V is TRBV6-6, with 9 bases identical to TRBD1. CDR3 length: 14 amino acids. Germline CDR1 is MNHNY and CDR2 is SVGAGI (reference sequence). V shed 6 bases and J 1 base; nucleotides not matched to a gene: 3. CDR3 sequence (DNA): TGTGCCAGCAGCCTGGGACAGGGGAACACTGAAGCTTTCTTT. Translating it yields CASSLGQGNTEAFF.

This clone was detected once. The gene calls are TRBV30 and TRBJ2-2; tentative D call: TRBD2 (6 bases). Looked up from germline, CDR1 is GTSNPN and CDR2 is SVGIG (reference sequence). V was cut by 0 bases and J by 2 bases, with 10 bases left in between. The CDR3 is 15 amino acids. The CDR3 is CAWSVWRGNTGELFF. The CDR3 DNA reads as TGTGCCTGGAGTGTGTGGCGGGGAAACACCGGGGAGCTGTTTTTT. The full variable domain, completed using reference TRBV30 and TRBJ2-2, is SQTIHQWPATLVQPVGSPLSLECTVEGTSNPNLYWYRQAAGRGLQLLFYSVGIGQISSEVPQNLSASRPQDRQFILSSKKLLLSDSGFYLCAWSVWRGNTGELFFGEGSRLTVL.

This rearrangement joins TRBV12-5 to TRBJ2-1, with 14 bases lining up with TRBD2. This CDR3 has 17 residues. Germline V CDR1 and CDR2: LGHNT, FRNRAP. The J segment lost 10 bases and the V segment lost 4 bases, leaving 12 bases of the junction unmatched. The CDR3 spells CASGSPRGTSGSGEQFF. The CDR3 DNA reads as TGTGCTAGTGGTTCACCCCGTGGGACTAGCGGGAGTGGGGAGCAGTTCTTC.

The chain uses TRBV2 and TRBJ2-7; 9 nucleotides line up with TRBD1. V was pared by 10 bases and J by 7 bases, with 11 bases of the junction left unmatched. Germline V gene sequence: CDR1 SNHLY, CDR2 FYNNEI. The CDR3 loop spans 13 amino acids. The CDR3 region is CAISTGGVWEQYF. The DNA of the CDR3 is TGTGCCATCAGCACAGGGGGCGTGTGGGAGCAGTACTTC.

The genes are TRBV27 and TRBJ2-7; weak D call: TRBD1 (5 bases). CDR3 length equals 14 residues. Germline values: CDR1 MNHEY, CDR2 SMNVEV (reference sequence). V lost 1 base and J lost 3, with 10 bases in between. CDR3 protein: CASSLYSRGYEQYF. The CDR3 DNA reads as TGTGCCAGCAGTTTATACTCAAGGGGCTACGAGCAGTACTTC.